A selection of T cell receptor beta chains follows, all from one sample in a study of blood T cell repertoires in COVID-19. TCRdb's table, derived via immunoSEQ multiplex PCR, lists solely in-frame clones and lacks some. The sample yields about 320,000 clones, 85% to 95% seen once. The source material was PBMCs or T cells enriched from blood (not recorded which). Receptors originate from a woman younger than 45 who had been exposed to COVID-19. Each CDR3 is given with its conserved first and last residue. Each record gives: clone size, V gene, J gene, D gene, CDR3 protein, CDR3 DNA. A D gene is named only where the DNA matches it firmly. Where a row states a size, it is once, few, many or the class of an expanded clone; other rows omit it.

size: .
V: TRBV5-1
J: TRBJ2-2
D: TRBD2
CDR3: CASSSGSTGELFF
DNA: TGCGCCAGCAGTAGCGGGTCCACCGGGGAGCTGTTTTTT

size: .
V: TRBV11-2
J: TRBJ1-2
D: TRBD1
CDR3: CASGEGARGYTF
DNA: TGTGCCAGCGGAGAGGGGGCGCGTGGCTACACCTTC

size: .
V: TRBV14
J: TRBJ1-2
D: TRBD1
CDR3: CASSQRDRGPYNYGYTF
DNA: TGTGCCAGCAGCCAAAGGGACAGGGGACCTTATAACTATGGCTACACCTTC

size: .
V: TRBV19
J: TRBJ1-2
D: .
CDR3: CASSMGTGDLYGYTF
DNA: TGTGCCAGTAGTATGGGGACGGGGGATCTTTATGGCTACACCTTC

size: .
V: TRBV4-1
J: TRBJ1-3
D: TRBD1
CDR3: CASSTWTGRGSGNTIYF
DNA: TGCGCCAGCAGCACTTGGACAGGCCGCGGCTCTGGAAACACCATATATTTT

size: .
V: TRBV4-1
J: TRBJ1-4
D: .
CDR3: CASSQEPFGTNEKLFF
DNA: TGCGCCAGCAGCCAAGAACCGTTCGGAACTAATGAAAAACTGTTTTTT

size: .
V: TRBV5-6
J: TRBJ2-3
D: .
CDR3: CASSAGQPDTQYF
DNA: TGTGCCAGCAGCGCTGGACAGCCAGATACGCAGTATTTT

size: .
V: TRBV5-1
J: TRBJ2-1
D: TRBD1
CDR3: CASSLLGMDRGVYNEQFF
DNA: TGCGCCAGCAGCTTGTTGGGGATGGACAGGGGGGTCTACAATGAGCAGTTCTTC

size: .
V: TRBV7-2
J: TRBJ2-7
D: TRBD1
CDR3: CASSARQGLEQYF
DNA: TGTGCCAGCAGCGCCCGACAGGGCTTGGAGCAGTACTTC

size: .
V: TRBV7-6
J: TRBJ1-2
D: TRBD1
CDR3: CASSPVQGSNYGYTF
DNA: TGTGCCAGCAGCCCGGTACAGGGGTCGAACTATGGCTACACCTTC

size: .
V: TRBV10-3
J: TRBJ2-5
D: TRBD2
CDR3: CAIGTSGGQETQYF
DNA: TGTGCCATTGGGACTAGCGGGGGCCAAGAGACCCAGTACTTC

size: once
V: TRBV30
J: TRBJ1-3
D: .
CDR3: CAWSQGRSGNTIYF
DNA: TGTGCCTGGAGTCAGGGCCGGTCTGGAAACACCATATATTTT

size: .
V: TRBV5-8
J: TRBJ1-2
D: .
CDR3: CASIEGGGYFGYGYTF
DNA: TGTGCCAGCATCGAGGGAGGAGGGTATTTTGGATATGGCTACACCTTC

size: .
V: TRBV7-3
J: TRBJ2-1
D: TRBD1
CDR3: CASSPPPGQGNFNEQFF
DNA: TGTGCCAGCAGCCCACCCCCTGGACAGGGGAACTTCAATGAGCAGTTCTTC

size: .
V: TRBV28
J: TRBJ2-2
D: .
CDR3: CASTFKNTGELFF
DNA: TGTGCCAGCACCTTTAAGAACACCGGGGAGCTGTTTTTT

size: .
V: TRBV2
J: TRBJ2-1
D: .
CDR3: CASSESLRGNEQFF
DNA: TGTGCCAGCAGTGAATCTCTCAGGGGTAATGAGCAGTTCTTC

size: .
V: TRBV7-9
J: TRBJ2-1
D: TRBD2
CDR3: CASSLGLAAYNEQFF
DNA: TGTGCCAGCAGCTTGGGACTAGCGGCTTACAATGAGCAGTTCTTC

size: .
V: TRBV6-5
J: TRBJ1-3
D: TRBD1
CDR3: CASGTGGPGNTIYF
DNA: TGTGCCAGCGGGACAGGGGGACCTGGAAACACCATATATTTT

size: .
V: TRBV3-1/TRBV3-2
J: TRBJ2-3
D: .
CDR3: CASSYGTPRRADTQYF
DNA: TGTGCCAGCAGCTACGGGACACCCCGAAGGGCAGATACGCAGTATTTT

size: .
V: TRBV30
J: TRBJ2-5
D: .
CDR3: CASTTGETQYF
DNA: TGTGCCTCGACGACAGGAGAGACCCAGTACTTC

size: .
V: TRBV3-1/TRBV3-2
J: TRBJ2-5
D: TRBD1
CDR3: CASRHRQGIFETQYF
DNA: TGTGCCAGCAGGCACAGACAGGGGATTTTCGAGACCCAGTACTTC

size: .
V: TRBV19
J: TRBJ1-2
D: .
CDR3: CASSMRAPGGYTF
DNA: TGTGCCAGTAGTATGAGGGCCCCAGGAGGCTACACCTTC

size: once
V: TRBV5-5
J: TRBJ2-1
D: TRBD2
CDR3: CASSGLAGGRYNEQFF
DNA: TGTGCCAGCAGCGGGTTAGCGGGGGGAAGGTACAATGAGCAGTTCTTC

size: .
V: TRBV25-1
J: TRBJ1-2
D: TRBD1
CDR3: CASSEYNLGGNGYTF
DNA: TGTGCCAGCAGTGAATATAATTTAGGGGGCAATGGCTACACCTTC